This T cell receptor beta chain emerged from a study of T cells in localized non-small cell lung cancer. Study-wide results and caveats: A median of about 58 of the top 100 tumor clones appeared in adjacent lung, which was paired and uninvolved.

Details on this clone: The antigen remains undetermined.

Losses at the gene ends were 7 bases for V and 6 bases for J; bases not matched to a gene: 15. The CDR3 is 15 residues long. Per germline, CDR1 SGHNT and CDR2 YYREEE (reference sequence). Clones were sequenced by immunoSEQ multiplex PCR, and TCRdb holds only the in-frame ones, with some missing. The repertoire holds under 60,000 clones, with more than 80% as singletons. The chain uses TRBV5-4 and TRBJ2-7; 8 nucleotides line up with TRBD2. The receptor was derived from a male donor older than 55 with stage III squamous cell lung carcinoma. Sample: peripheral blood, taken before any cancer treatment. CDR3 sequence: CASASGGARNGEQYF. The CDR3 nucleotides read TGTGCCAGCGCATCCGGGGGGGCCCGAAACGGCGAGCAGTACTTC.